This entry concerns a single T cell receptor (beta chain). What it recognizes is unknown. The sample originates from a study of T-cell memory formation after mild COVID-19. Study conclusions and caveats: CD4+ contracting clones were mainly CM and EM; CD8+ ones, EMRA.

Germline V gives CDR1 LGHNA, CDR2 YSLEER. This CDR3 region has 15 residues. V gave up 4 bases and J gave up 5 bases; unmatched junction bases: 11. One entry per CDR3 protein, called by TCRdb with MiXCR from the 5' RACE reads. Among approximately 580,000 distinct CDR3 sequences listed, roughly 20% were seen once. This chain links TRBV4-3 with TRBJ2-7, with 7 bases fitting TRBD2. The clonotype comes from an adult woman who had mild COVID-19 (a few samples of this study predate the infection). Cell type and time point are not known. Material for sequencing was PBMCs or a T cell subset sorted from them (not recorded which). CDR3 residues: CASSRFGEGRNEQYF. CDR3 DNA: TGCGCCAGCAGCCGATTTGGGGAGGGACGGAACGAGCAGTACTTC.